One and the same sample provided the 27 T cell receptor beta chains below, sequenced in a study of blood T cells in healthy people across ages. Primed by a sample-barcoded 5' primer and a J-beta primer mix, a second PCR proceeded for about 7 to 11 cycles. TCRdb re-derived calls from the 5' RACE reads in MiXCR, one entry per CDR3 protein. The sample carries roughly 800,000 distinct CDR3 sequences, roughly 64% recorded once. The sequenced sample consisted of blood. All receptors come from a man aged 25-40 years in good health.

The chain joins TRBV7-6 to TRBJ2-5, with unresolved D. CDR1 and CDR2 (germline): SGHVS, FNYEAQ. The CDR3 totals 16 residues. V shed 1 base and J shed 5 bases, with 17 bases lying between them. The CDR3 sequence is CASSLEGSRLGETQYF. CDR3 sequence (DNA): TGTGCCAGCAGCTTAGAAGGATCGAGGCTGGGGGAGACCCAGTACTTC. The variable domain in full, completed from reference TRBV7-6 and TRBJ2-5, reads GAGVSQSPRYKVTKRGQDVALRCDPISGHVSLYWYRQALGQGPEFLTYFNYEAQQDKSGLPNDRFSAERPEGSISTLTIQRTEQRDSAMYRCASSLEGSRLGETQYFGPGTRLLVL.

The chain links TRBV7-2 to TRBJ2-3; D gene ambiguous. In germline, CDR1 is SGHTA, CDR2 FQGNSA. Trimming took off 8 bases at V and 2 bases at J, with 11 bases between the two ends. The CDR3 sequence is 13 residues long. The CDR3 loop reads CASQGPNTDTQYF. Here the CDR3 DNA reads TGTGCCAGCCAAGGCCCCAACACAGATACGCAGTATTTT.

V is TRBV7-9 and J is TRBJ2-1; D gene unclear. Germline-derived CDR1 and CDR2 are SEHNR and FQNEAQ (reference sequence). Trimming took off 5 bases at V and 9 bases at J, with 17 bases between the two ends. The CDR3 has 14 amino acids. The CDR3 DNA follows: TGTGCCAGCAGCCCCCTAGGATTAGTCGGTGAGCAGTTCTTC. This translates into CASSPLGLVGEQFF.

This chain joins TRBV6-5 and TRBJ1-2; D not certain. Trimming stripped 8 bases from V and 4 bases from J, with 14 bases between. Germline V gene data show CDR1 as MNHEY and CDR2 as SVGAGI. The CDR3 consists of 13 residues. The CDR3 protein is CASVKREGYGYTF. The CDR3 DNA follows: TGTGCCAGCGTAAAGCGTGAGGGCTATGGCTACACCTTC.

To note about this clonotype: The junction departs from germline at one end; a sequencing error may be responsible. The chain couples TRBV3-1 to TRBJ2-7; D may match TRBD1 or TRBD2 (6 bases each). Germline loops: CDR1 LGHDT, CDR2 YNNKEL (reference sequence). The CDR3 spans 15 residues. For the CDR3, the DNA is TGCGCCAGCAGCCAAGATTGGAGGGGGTCCTACGAGCAGTACTTC. This translates into CASSQDWRGSYEQYF.

This chain uses TRBV4-2 with TRBJ2-5, with 7 bases that match TRBD2. Near its end, the DNA agrees better with TRBJ2-7, so the J call may be wrong. In germline, CDR1 is LGHNA, CDR2 YNFKEQ. This CDR3 has 14 residues. The CDR3 protein is CASSQRGDSYEQYF. CDR3 bases: TGTGCCAGCAGCCAACGGGGGGACTCCTACGAGCAGTACTTC.

This clonotype was observed a handful of times. The V call is TRBV12-3 or TRBV12-4, the J call TRBJ1-2, with 8 bases matching TRBD1. The CDR3 sequence is 14 residues long. The junction had 6 bases not matched to a gene; V was cut back by 7 bases and J by 2 bases. For the CDR3, the DNA is TGTGCCAGCATAGGGGACAGGAAAAACTATGGCTACACCTTC. Translating it yields CASIGDRKNYGYTF.

This clonotype was found a few times. This rearrangement joins TRBV14 to TRBJ1-5; possibly TRBD1 for D (5 bases). V was trimmed by 1 base and J by 5 bases, leaving 15 bases between them. CDR3 size: 16 residues. CDR1 and CDR2 from the germline V gene are SGHDN and FVKESK. The CDR3 is CASSQGGGRDYQPQHF. The CDR3 coding sequence is TGTGCCAGCAGCCAAGGGGGGGGAAGGGATTATCAGCCCCAGCATTTT.

The table lists this clonotype with many counts. The chain joins TRBV28 to TRBJ1-1; D perhaps matches TRBD1 (6 bases). Germline CDR1 is MDHEN and CDR2 is SYDVKM. CDR3 length: 14 amino acids. V was pared by 5 bases and J by 4 bases, with 14 bases between. In DNA, the CDR3 is TGTGCCAGCAGTACTCCAGGGGATTCCACTGAAGCTTTCTTT. Translating gives CASSTPGDSTEAFF. Looking up the rest from reference TRBV28 and TRBJ1-1 gives the full variable domain: DVKVTQSSRYLVKRTGEKVFLECVQDMDHENMFWYRQDPGLGLRLIYFSYDVKMKEKGDIPEGYSVSREKKERFSLILESASTNQTSMYLCASSTPGDSTEAFFGQGTRLTVV.

This clonotype was detected a few times. V and J are TRBV7-2 and TRBJ2-7; possible D gene TRBD2, 6 bases. The V end lost 7 bases, the J end lost 2 bases, and 18 bases lay between the germline ends. The germline gives CDR1 SGHTA, CDR2 FQGNSA. This CDR3 has 15 amino acids. CDR3 sequence reads: CASTSKPGLAYEQYF. The DNA of the CDR3 is TGTGCCAGCACCTCGAAGCCGGGACTGGCCTACGAGCAGTACTTC. The full variable domain, with the rest looked up from reference TRBV7-2 and TRBJ2-7, is GAGVSQSPSNKVTEKGKDVELRCDPISGHTALYWYRQSLGQGLEFLIYFQGNSAPDKSGLPSDRFSAERTGGSVSTLTIQRTQQEDSAVYLCASTSKPGLAYEQYFGPGTRLTVT.

The V and J genes are TRBV13 and TRBJ1-2; tentative D call: TRBD1 (5 bases). Trimming stripped 2 bases from V and 7 bases from J, with 17 bases between. The length of the CDR3 is 15 residues. The germline gives CDR1 PRHDT, CDR2 FYEKMQ (reference sequence). CDR3 DNA: TGTGCCAGCAGCTTAACAGGCACCCCACGCTGTGGCTACACCTTC. Translation: CASSLTGTPRCGYTF.

A few counts support this clonotype. J is TRBJ2-5 and V is TRBV7-2; D uncertain. The CDR3 runs to 12 residues. Germline CDR1 SGHTA, CDR2 FQGNSA. The ends were cut back, 5 bases at V and 5 bases at J, with 9 bases in the middle. The CDR3 is CASSRPQETQYF. CDR3 coding DNA: TGTGCCAGCAGCCGACCCCAGGAGACCCAGTACTTC.

This clonotype was observed many times. The rearrangement links TRBV20-1 to TRBJ2-3; D is unclear. Looked up from germline, CDR1 is DFQATT and CDR2 is SNEGSKA (reference sequence). Between the trimmed V and J ends, which lost 5 bases and 0 bases, there was a span of 3 bases. The CDR3 covers 11 residues. The CDR3 is CSARSTDTQYF. The CDR3 DNA is TGCAGTGCTCGTAGCACAGATACGCAGTATTTT.

Concerning this clonotype: The junction departs from the called germline gene at one end, perhaps through a read error. The chain recombines TRBV5-6 with TRBJ2-7; TRBD2 matches at 7 bases. The germline CDR1 and CDR2 sequences are SGHDT and YYEEEE. The CDR3 covers 13 residues. The chain's CDR3 is CASNTGTTYKQYF. For the CDR3, the DNA is TGTGCCAGCAACACCGGGACTACCTACAAGCAGTACTTC.

The chain couples TRBV5-1 to TRBJ2-5; D is unresolved. The V end was cut by 0 bases, the J end by 4 bases, with 10 bases between. This CDR3 comprises 14 residues. Per germline, CDR1 SGHRS and CDR2 YFSETQ. CDR3 residues: CASSLGAERETQYF. The CDR3 region has the DNA TGCGCCAGCAGCTTGGGGGCGGAGAGAGAGACCCAGTACTTC. Looking up the rest from reference TRBV5-1 and TRBJ2-5 gives the full variable domain: KAGVTQTPRYLIKTRGQQVTLSCSPISGHRSVSWYQQTPGQGLQFLFEYFSETQRNKGNFPGRFSGRQFSNSRSEMNVSTLELGDSALYLCASSLGAERETQYFGPGTRLLVL.

This clonotype was seen only a few times. The V call is TRBV20-1, the J call TRBJ1-5, with D uncertain. Germline V lookup: CDR1 DFQATT, CDR2 SNEGSKA (reference sequence). Trimming cost V 6 bases and J 3 bases, with 12 bases left between them. The CDR3 spans 13 residues. This chain's CDR3 is CSASQDPNQPQHF. DNA for the CDR3: TGCAGTGCAAGCCAGGATCCCAATCAGCCCCAGCATTTT.

This clonotype has a handful of counts. The chain combines TRBV2 with TRBJ1-2; the match to TRBD1 covers 8 bases. Germline lookup yields CDR1 SNHLY and CDR2 FYNNEI. CDR3 length: 14 amino acids. Losses at the gene ends were 8 bases for V and 7 bases for J; bases not matched to a gene: 12. CDR3 sequence reads: CASPKPQGAAGYTF. The CDR3 bases are TGTGCCAGCCCGAAGCCTCAGGGGGCGGCTGGCTACACCTTC.

The chain uses TRBV20-1 and TRBJ2-1; D assignment may be TRBD1 or TRBD2 (5 bases each). Trimming cost V 7 bases and J 7 bases, with 14 bases left between them. CDR1 and CDR2 from the germline V gene are DFQATT and SNEGSKA (reference sequence). This CDR3 has 12 amino acids. The CDR3 nucleotides are TGCAGTGAGCCTGGCAGGGAGAATGAGCAGTTCTTC. Amino acid sequence: CSEPGRENEQFF.

In its sample, this clonotype was seen a few times. The V and J genes are TRBV30 and TRBJ2-5; a weak D match, TRBD2 (5 bases). Per the germline V gene, CDR1 is GTSNPN and CDR2 is SVGIG (reference sequence). Trimming stripped 0 bases from V and 5 bases from J, with 13 bases between. The CDR3 contains 14 residues. The CDR3 DNA follows: TGTGCCTGGAGTGTGGGGAGCCGAGGGGAGACCCAGTACTTC. Its translation is CAWSVGSRGETQYF.

This clonotype has only a few counts. The chain uses TRBV7-2 and TRBJ2-3; 8 positions match TRBD1. The CDR3 sequence is 15 residues long. Losses at the gene ends were 5 bases for V and 5 bases for J; bases not matched to a gene: 9. The germline gives CDR1 SGHTA, CDR2 FQGNSA. The CDR3 DNA sequence: TGTGCCAGCAGCACTGGACAGGGATCGATAGATACGCAGTATTTT. Its protein is CASSTGQGSIDTQYF.

This clonotype was detected ten times or more. CDR3 DNA sequence: TGTGCCAGCAGCCCTAGGACAGGGGGCGCTTCACCCCTCCACTTT. Protein product: CASSPRTGGASPLHF. The chain carries TRBV7-2 and TRBJ1-6, with TRBD1 identical over 11 bases. V dropped 5 bases and J dropped 9; count of bases not matched to a gene: 6. This CDR3 comprises 15 residues. CDR1 SGHTA and CDR2 FQGNSA come from the germline V gene.

The table lists this clonotype with a few counts. The chain employs TRBV12-5 and TRBJ2-7, with D possibly TRBD2 on 5 matching bases. V dropped 1 base and J dropped 4 bases, with 17 bases sitting between them. The CDR3 contains 16 residues. The germline CDR1 and CDR2 sequences are LGHNT and FRNRAP. The CDR3 DNA reads as TGTGCTAGTGGTTTGGCCGACGGCCGGGGAATGTACGAGCAGTACTTC. As protein: CASGLADGRGMYEQYF.

This clonotype was seen a few times. The chain carries TRBV29-1 and TRBJ1-2; D possibly corresponds to TRBD1 (5 bases). CDR3 length: 13 residues. From germline, CDR1 is SQVTM and CDR2 ANQGSEA. The ends were cut back, 5 bases at V and 2 bases at J, with 12 bases in the middle. The CDR3 DNA reads TGCAGCGTTCGTGGCAGGGAGAACTATGGCTACACCTTC. Translation gives CSVRGRENYGYTF.

The chain employs TRBV29-1 and TRBJ1-2; unclear D gene. Trimming pared 5 bases from V and 6 bases from J, leaving 16 bases between. This CDR3 is 13 amino acids long. CDR1 is SQVTM, CDR2 ANQGSEA, per germline. In DNA, the CDR3 is TGCAGCGTTCGACACCCAGGAGAGAATGGCTACACCTTC. It translates to CSVRHPGENGYTF. The variable domain in full, with the rest retrieved from reference TRBV29-1 and TRBJ1-2, is SAVISQKPSRDICQRGTSLTIQCQVDSQVTMMFWYRQQPGQSLTLIATANQGSEATYESGFVIDKFPISRPNLTFSTLTVSNMSPEDSSIYLCSVRHPGENGYTFGSGTRLTVV.

The chain links TRBV7-2 to TRBJ2-1, with 12 positions matching TRBD2. Germline V gene sequence: CDR1 SGHTA, CDR2 FQGNSA. Unmatched junction bases numbered 7, after V lost 4 bases and J lost 9 bases. This CDR3 has 15 amino acids. In DNA form, the CDR3 reads TGTGCCAGCAGCTCCTTGTCTAGCGGGAGGGGTGAGCAGTTCTTC. Translation: CASSSLSSGRGEQFF.

The rearrangement uses TRBV7-2 and TRBJ1-1; tentative D call: TRBD1 (5 bases). Trimming removed 5 bases from V and 4 bases from J, with 14 bases in between. The germline gives CDR1 SGHTA, CDR2 FQGNSA. This CDR3 region has 14 residues. The CDR3 region has the DNA TGTGCCAGCAGCAACCTACCGGGGACCACTGAAGCTTTCTTT. Translated, it gives CASSNLPGTTEAFF. The variable domain in full, with the rest retrieved from reference TRBV7-2 and TRBJ1-1, is GAGVSQSPSNKVTEKGKDVELRCDPISGHTALYWYRQSLGQGLEFLIYFQGNSAPDKSGLPSDRFSAERTGGSVSTLTIQRTQQEDSAVYLCASSNLPGTTEAFFGQGTRLTVV.

This clonotype was observed a handful of times. V gene TRBV7-8 combines with J gene TRBJ2-7; 7 nucleotides agree with TRBD2. The J segment lost 0 bases and the V segment lost 5 bases, leaving 4 bases of the junction unmatched. Per the germline V gene, CDR1 is SGHVS and CDR2 is FQNEAQ. The CDR3 spans 14 residues. CDR3 residues: CASSPAGPSYEQYF. CDR3 nucleotide sequence: TGTGCCAGCAGCCCAGCGGGGCCCTCCTACGAGCAGTACTTC.